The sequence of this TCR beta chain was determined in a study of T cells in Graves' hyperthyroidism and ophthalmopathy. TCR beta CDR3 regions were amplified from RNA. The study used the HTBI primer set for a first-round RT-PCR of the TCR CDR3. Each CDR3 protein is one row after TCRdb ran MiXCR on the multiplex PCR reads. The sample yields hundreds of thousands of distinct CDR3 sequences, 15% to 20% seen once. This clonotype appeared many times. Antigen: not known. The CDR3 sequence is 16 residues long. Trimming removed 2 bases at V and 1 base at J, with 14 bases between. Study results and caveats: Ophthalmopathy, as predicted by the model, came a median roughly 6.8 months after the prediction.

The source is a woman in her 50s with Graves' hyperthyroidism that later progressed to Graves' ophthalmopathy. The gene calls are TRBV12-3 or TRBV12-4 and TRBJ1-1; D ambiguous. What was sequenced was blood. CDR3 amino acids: CASSLNGLRQNTEAFF. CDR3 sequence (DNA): TGTGCCAGCAGTTTAAACGGACTTAGACAGAACACTGAAGCTTTCTTT.